This T cell receptor beta chain came from a study of shared clonotypes between healthy human individuals. Regarding the study as a whole: All-four-donor shared clonotypes had higher generation probabilities than non-shared clonotypes did.

Each cell subset's genomic DNA was divided evenly among several immunoSEQ plates. Generated by immunoSEQ multiplex PCR, the TCRdb table keeps only in-frame clones and is missing some. The profile shows about 600,000 clones, about 97% of them singletons. The CDR3 is 17 residues long. V shed 2 bases, J shed 4 bases, and the junction held 11 bases outside the gene matches. The germline gives CDR1 MDHEN, CDR2 SYDVKM. Caucasian adults residing in Nashville, Tennessee made up all the donors. A note on this clone: Its target is not known.

The rearrangement uses TRBV28 and TRBJ2-5, with 9 bases that match TRBD1. This TCR was sampled from a woman aged 30 to 39 in good health. Sequencing was done on a sample of naive CD4+ T cells sorted from blood. Documented subset: CD45RA+ positively selected. The chain's CDR3 is CASSLRVGDRVSETQYF. CDR3 nucleotides: TGTGCCAGCAGTTTAAGAGTGGGGGACAGGGTTTCAGAGACCCAGTACTTC.